Included here is one T cell receptor (beta chain) sequence, with context. The sample belongs to a study of blood T cell repertoires in COVID-19. Overall study context: Acute and convalescent COVID-19 specimens originated in the United States, Italy and Spain. The cDNA or gDNA used as material had been derived from T cells, B-cell-depleted T cells, or PBMCs.

Profiling relied on immunoSEQ multiplex PCR, and the TCRdb table lists in-frame clones only, not all of them. The repertoire holds some 150,000 clones, with over 75% as singletons. There are 13 residues in the CDR3. Germline-derived CDR1 and CDR2 are SEHNR and FQNEAQ (reference sequence). The V end was cut by 2 bases, the J end by 5 bases, with 9 bases between. The TCR was taken from a man aged 55 to 70 with active or convalescent COVID-19. The rearrangement links TRBV7-9 to TRBJ2-5; a weak D match, TRBD1 (5 bases). Sequencing was done on a sample of peripheral blood. CDR3 loop: CASSLTGEETQYF. CDR3 bases: TGTGCCAGCAGCTTAACAGGAGAGGAGACCCAGTACTTC. The complete variable domain, with remaining parts taken from reference TRBV7-9 and TRBJ2-5, reads DTGVSQNPRHKITKRGQNVTFRCDPISEHNRLYWYRQTLGQGPEFLTYFQNEAQLEKSRLLSDRFSAERPKGSFSTLEIQRTEQGDSAMYLCASSLTGEETQYFGPGTRLLVL.